This TCR beta chain originates from a study of CD8+CD57+ T cells in acquired aplastic anemia. On the study more broadly: Sorted cells (CD4+ and CD8+) yielded DNA amounts that averaged approximately 3.1 ug.

Both TCR beta VDJ combination and CDR3 sequence profiling were carried out. Genomic DNA was the template for this profiling. One entry per CDR3 protein, called by TCRdb with MiXCR from the reads. Of about 150,000 distinct CDR3 sequences in the sample, roughly 54% were seen once. Findings and limits, study-wide: Patients and controls were found to share twenty-nine CD8+ CDR3 sequences.

Patients chosen for sequencing had CD8+CD57+ cells that had expanded, as shown by flow cytometry. V shed 5 bases, J shed 6 bases, and the junction held 6 bases outside the gene matches. The germline V gene encodes CDR1 KGHDR and CDR2 SFDVKD. This CDR3 has 14 amino acids. This clonotype was recorded a few times. Its antigen remains unknown. The clonotype comes from a human donor with aplastic anemia. The specimen was sorted CD4+, CD8+, or CD8+CD57+ T cells (not recorded which) from PBMCs. This chain joins TRBV24-1 and TRBJ1-1; 9 bases are shared with TRBD1. The DNA of the CDR3 is TGTGCCACCAGTGGGGTGGGACAGGGAGCTGAAGCTTTCTTT. Translating it yields CATSGVGQGAEAFF.